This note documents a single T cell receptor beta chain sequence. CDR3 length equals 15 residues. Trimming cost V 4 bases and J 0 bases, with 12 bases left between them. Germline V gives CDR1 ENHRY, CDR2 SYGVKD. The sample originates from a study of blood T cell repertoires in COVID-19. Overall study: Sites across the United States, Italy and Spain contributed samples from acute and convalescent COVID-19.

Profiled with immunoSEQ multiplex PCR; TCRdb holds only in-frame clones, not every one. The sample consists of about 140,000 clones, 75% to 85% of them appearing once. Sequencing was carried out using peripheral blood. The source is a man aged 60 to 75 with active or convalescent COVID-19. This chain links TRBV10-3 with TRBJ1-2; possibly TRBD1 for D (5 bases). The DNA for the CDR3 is TGTGCCATCAGTGGAGACAGCGTAGCTAACTATGGCTACACCTTC. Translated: CAISGDSVANYGYTF.